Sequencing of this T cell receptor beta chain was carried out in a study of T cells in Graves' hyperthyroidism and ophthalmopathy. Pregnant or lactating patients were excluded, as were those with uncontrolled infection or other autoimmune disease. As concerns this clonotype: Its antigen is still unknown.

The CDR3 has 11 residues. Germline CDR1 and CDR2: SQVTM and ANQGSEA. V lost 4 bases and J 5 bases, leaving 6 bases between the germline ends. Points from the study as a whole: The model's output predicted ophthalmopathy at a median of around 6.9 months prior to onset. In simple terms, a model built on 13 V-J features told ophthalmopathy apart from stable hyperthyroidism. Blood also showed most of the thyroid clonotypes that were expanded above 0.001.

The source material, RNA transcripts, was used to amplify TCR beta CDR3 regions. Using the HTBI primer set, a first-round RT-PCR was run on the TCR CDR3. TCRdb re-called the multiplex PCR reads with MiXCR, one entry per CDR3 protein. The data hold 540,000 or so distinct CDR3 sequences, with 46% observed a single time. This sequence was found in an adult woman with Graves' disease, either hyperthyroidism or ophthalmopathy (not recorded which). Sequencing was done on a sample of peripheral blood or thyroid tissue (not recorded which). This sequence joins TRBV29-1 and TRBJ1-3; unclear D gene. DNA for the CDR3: TGCAGCGTTGTTGACAGAAACACCATATATTTT. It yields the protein CSVVDRNTIYF.